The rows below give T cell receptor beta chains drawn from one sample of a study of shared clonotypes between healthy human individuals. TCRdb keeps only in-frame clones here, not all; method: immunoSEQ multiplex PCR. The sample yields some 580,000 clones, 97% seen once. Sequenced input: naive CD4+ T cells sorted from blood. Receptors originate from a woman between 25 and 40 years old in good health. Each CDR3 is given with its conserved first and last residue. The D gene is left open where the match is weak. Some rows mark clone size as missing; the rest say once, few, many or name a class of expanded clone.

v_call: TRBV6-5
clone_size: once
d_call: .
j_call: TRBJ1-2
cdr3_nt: TGTGCCAGCAGTTTTAGAGGACCCTCAGAGAACTATGGCTACACCTTC
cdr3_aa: CASSFRGPSENYGYTF

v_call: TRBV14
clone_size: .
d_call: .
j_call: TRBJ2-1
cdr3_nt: TGTGCCAGCAGCTCTGGACTGAACAACAATGAGCAGTTCTTC
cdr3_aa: CASSSGLNNNEQFF

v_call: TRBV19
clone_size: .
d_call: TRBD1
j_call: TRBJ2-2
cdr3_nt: TGTGCCAGTAGTATAGACTCGACAGGGTTAGCTGCCGGGGAGCTGTTTTTT
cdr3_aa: CASSIDSTGLAAGELFF

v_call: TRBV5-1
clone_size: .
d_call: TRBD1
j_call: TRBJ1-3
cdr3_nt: TGCGCCAGCAGCTTGGAGGGGGCATCGGGAAACACCATATATTTT
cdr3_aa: CASSLEGASGNTIYF

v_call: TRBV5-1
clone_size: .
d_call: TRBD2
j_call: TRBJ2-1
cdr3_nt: TGCGCCAGCAGCTTAGGCGGGAGCTCCTACAATGAGCAGTTCTTC
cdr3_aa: CASSLGGSSYNEQFF

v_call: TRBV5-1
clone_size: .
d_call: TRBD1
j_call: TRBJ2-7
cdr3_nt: TGCGCCAGCAGCTTTGGGACAGGGGGCGACGAGCAGTACTTC
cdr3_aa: CASSFGTGGDEQYF

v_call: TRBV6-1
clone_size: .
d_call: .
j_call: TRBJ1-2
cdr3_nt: TGTGCCAGCAGTAAGGGGGGCCGGGACAACTATGGCTACACCTTC
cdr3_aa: CASSKGGRDNYGYTF

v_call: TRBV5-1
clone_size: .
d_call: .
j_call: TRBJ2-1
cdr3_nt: TGCGCCAGCCACCTTGGGGACAAGGACAATGAGCAGTTCTTC
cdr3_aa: CASHLGDKDNEQFF

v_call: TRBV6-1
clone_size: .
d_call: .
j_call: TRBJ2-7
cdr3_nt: TGTGCCACGGGACTGGGGGAGCAGTACTTC
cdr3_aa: CATGLGEQYF

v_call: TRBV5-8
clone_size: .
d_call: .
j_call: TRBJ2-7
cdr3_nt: TGTGCCAGCAGCTCCGCGGGACACCTAGCCTACGAGCAGTACTTC
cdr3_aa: CASSSAGHLAYEQYF

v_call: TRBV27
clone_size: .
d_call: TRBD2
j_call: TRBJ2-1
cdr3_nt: TGTGCCAGCAGTAAAGGACTAGCGGGAGTGGGTGAGCAGTTCTTC
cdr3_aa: CASSKGLAGVGEQFF

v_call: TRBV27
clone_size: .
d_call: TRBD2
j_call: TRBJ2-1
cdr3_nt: TGTGCCAGCAGAAGACTAGCGGCTACCACCTACAATGAGCAGTTCTTC
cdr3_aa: CASRRLAATTYNEQFF

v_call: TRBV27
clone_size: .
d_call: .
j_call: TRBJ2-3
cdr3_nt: TGTGCCAGCGCCCCAGCCCGCACAGATACGCAGTATTTT
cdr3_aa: CASAPARTDTQYF

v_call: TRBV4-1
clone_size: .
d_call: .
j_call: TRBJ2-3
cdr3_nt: TGCGCCAGCAGCCGAGGACTCGACAAGAACACAGATACGCAGTATTTT
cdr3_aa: CASSRGLDKNTDTQYF

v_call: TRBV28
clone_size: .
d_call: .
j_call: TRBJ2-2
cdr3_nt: TGTGCCATGCGTGGGCCTACGAACACCGGGGAGCTGTTTTTT
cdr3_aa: CAMRGPTNTGELFF

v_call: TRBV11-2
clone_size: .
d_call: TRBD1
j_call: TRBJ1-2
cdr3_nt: TGTGCCAGCAGCACCCAGAGGACAGGCTATGGCTACACCTTC
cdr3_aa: CASSTQRTGYGYTF

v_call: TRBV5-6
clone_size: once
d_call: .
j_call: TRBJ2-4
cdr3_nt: TGTGCCAGCAGCTTGGGACTAGCCAAAAACATTCAGTACTTC
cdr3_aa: CASSLGLAKNIQYF

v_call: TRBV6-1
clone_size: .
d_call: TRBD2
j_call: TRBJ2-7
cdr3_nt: TGTGCCAGCAGTGAAAGCGGGAGTTTCTACGAGCAGTACTTC
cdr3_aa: CASSESGSFYEQYF

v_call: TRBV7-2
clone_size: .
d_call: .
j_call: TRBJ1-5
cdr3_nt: TGTGCCAGCAGCAATAGGGGCAATCAGCCCCAGCATTTT
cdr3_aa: CASSNRGNQPQHF

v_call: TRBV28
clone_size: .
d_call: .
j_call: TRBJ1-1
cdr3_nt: TGTGCCAGCAGTTTATTAACAGACACTGAAGCTTTCTTT
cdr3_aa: CASSLLTDTEAFF

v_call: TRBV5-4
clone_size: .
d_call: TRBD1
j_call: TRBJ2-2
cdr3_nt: TGTGCCAGCAGCAGACCGGGGTGGGACAGGACGAACACCGGGGAGCTGTTTTTT
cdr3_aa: CASSRPGWDRTNTGELFF

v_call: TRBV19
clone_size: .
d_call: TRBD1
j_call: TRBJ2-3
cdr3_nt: TGTGCCAGTAGTACGGGGGACAGGGGAGTAGGAGCGGATACGCAGTATTTT
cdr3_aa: CASSTGDRGVGADTQYF

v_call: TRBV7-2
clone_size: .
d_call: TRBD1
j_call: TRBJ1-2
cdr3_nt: TGTGCCAGCAGCTTACCGGGACAGCCGCTGAACTATGGCTACACCTTC
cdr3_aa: CASSLPGQPLNYGYTF

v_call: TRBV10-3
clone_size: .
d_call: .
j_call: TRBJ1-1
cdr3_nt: TGTGCCATCAGACCCCTGGAGGATACGAACACTGAAGCTTTCTTT
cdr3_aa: CAIRPLEDTNTEAFF

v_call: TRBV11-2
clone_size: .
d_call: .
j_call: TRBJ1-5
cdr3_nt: TGTGCCAGCAGCTTAACGGACCCGAGAAATCAGCCCCAGCATTTT
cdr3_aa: CASSLTDPRNQPQHF

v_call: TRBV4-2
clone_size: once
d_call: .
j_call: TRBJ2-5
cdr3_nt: TGTGCCAGCAGCCACCATCTCCTTGGAGGGGGAGATATACAAGAGACCCAGTACTTC
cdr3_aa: CASSHHLLGGGDIQETQYF

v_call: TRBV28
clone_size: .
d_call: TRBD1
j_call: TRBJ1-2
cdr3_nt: TGTGCCAGCAAACCGGGGACAGGGTACTATGGCTACACCTTC
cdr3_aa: CASKPGTGYYGYTF

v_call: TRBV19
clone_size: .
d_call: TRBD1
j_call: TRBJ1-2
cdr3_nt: TGTGCCAGTAGTCCGACAGGGTCCTATGGCTACACCTTC
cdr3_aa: CASSPTGSYGYTF

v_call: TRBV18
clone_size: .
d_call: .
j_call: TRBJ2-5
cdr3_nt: TGTGCCAGCTCACCTGCCAGACAAGAGACCCAGTACTTC
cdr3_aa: CASSPARQETQYF

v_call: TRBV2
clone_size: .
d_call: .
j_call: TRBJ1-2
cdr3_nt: TGTGCCAGCAGATTGGACAGCCGCTATGGCTACACCTTC
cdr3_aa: CASRLDSRYGYTF

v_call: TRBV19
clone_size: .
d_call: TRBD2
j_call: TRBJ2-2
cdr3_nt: TGTGCCAGTAATCGACTAGCGGGATTAAGCGGGGAGCTGTTTTTT
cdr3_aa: CASNRLAGLSGELFF

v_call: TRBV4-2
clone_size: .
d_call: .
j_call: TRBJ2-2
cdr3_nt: TGTGCCAGCAGCCCCAACACCGGGGAGCTGTTTTTT
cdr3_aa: CASSPNTGELFF

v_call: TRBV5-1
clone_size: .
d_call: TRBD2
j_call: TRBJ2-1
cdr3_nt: TGCGCCAGCACGATAGCGGGAGGGAGCTCCTACAATGAGCAGTTCTTC
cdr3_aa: CASTIAGGSSYNEQFF

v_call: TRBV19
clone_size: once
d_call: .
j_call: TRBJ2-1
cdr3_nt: TGTGCCAGTAGTAGGGGCAATGAGCAGTTCTTC
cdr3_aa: CASSRGNEQFF

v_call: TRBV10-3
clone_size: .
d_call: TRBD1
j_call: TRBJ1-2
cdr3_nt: TGTGCCATCAGTGAGCCGACCGGGACAGGGGAAGGCTACACCTTC
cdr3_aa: CAISEPTGTGEGYTF

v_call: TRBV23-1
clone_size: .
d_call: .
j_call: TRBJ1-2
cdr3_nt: TGCGCCAGCAGCCTTAGGGTTACTAACTATGGCTACACCTTC
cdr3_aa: CASSLRVTNYGYTF

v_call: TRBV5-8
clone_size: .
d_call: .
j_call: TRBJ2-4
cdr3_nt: TGTGCCAGCAGCCCCCGGACTGGCAAAAACATTCAGTACTTC
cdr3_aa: CASSPRTGKNIQYF